One and the same sample provided the 8 T cell receptor beta chains below, sequenced in a study of blood T cell repertoires in COVID-19. Produced via immunoSEQ multiplex PCR; TCRdb's table is partial and in-frame only. The table includes approximately 170,000 clones, around 86% detected once. Source material: peripheral blood. The source of these receptors is a man between 65 and 85 years old who had recovered from COVID-19.

The rearrangement links TRBV5-1 to TRBJ1-2, with D hard to call. The V end lost 0 bases, the J end lost 6 bases, and 9 bases lay between the germline ends. From germline, CDR1 is SGHRS and CDR2 YFSETQ. This CDR3 comprises 13 residues. In nucleotides, the CDR3 is TGCGCCAGCAGCTTGGCACAGAACCATGGCTACACCTTC. Amino acids: CASSLAQNHGYTF.

The chain combines TRBV9 with TRBJ2-1, with 14 nucleotides matching TRBD2. Per the germline V gene, CDR1 is SGDLS and CDR2 is YYNGEE. Trimming cost V 5 bases and J 5 bases; bases outside gene matches: 3. The CDR3 has 15 residues. The CDR3 nucleotides read TGTGCCAGCAGGGGGACTAGCGGGAGCGACAATGAGCAGTTCTTC. Translated, it gives CASRGTSGSDNEQFF.

The rearrangement joins TRBV6-5 to TRBJ1-2; 7 positions agree with TRBD1. V lost 5 bases to trimming and J lost 4 bases; unmatched junction nucleotides: 4. Germline values: CDR1 MNHEY, CDR2 SVGAGI. This CDR3 has 13 residues. CDR3 loop: CASSTPGGYGYTF. Written as DNA, the CDR3 is TGTGCCAGCAGTACTCCAGGGGGCTATGGCTACACCTTC.

CDR3 sequence: CASSPDRGRQPQHF. Here the CDR3 DNA reads TGTGCCAGCAGCCCGGACAGGGGTCGACAGCCCCAGCATTTT. This rearrangement joins TRBV7-8 to TRBJ1-5; 9 bases align to TRBD1. In germline, CDR1 is SGHVS, CDR2 FQNEAQ. CDR3 size: 14 residues. J gave up 7 bases and V 5 bases, and 6 bases lay outside the gene matches.

DNA for the CDR3: TGTGCCAGCAGCTTTCCAGGGGGCGCGTCCAAAAACATTCAGTACTTC. Translation: CASSFPGGASKNIQYF. V and J are TRBV5-6 and TRBJ2-4, with 8 positions matching TRBD1. CDR1 and CDR2 from the germline V gene are SGHDT and YYEEEE. CDR3 length equals 16 residues. The trim removed 2 bases at V and 2 bases at J, leaving 6 bases unmatched.

This sequence joins TRBV5-4 and TRBJ1-1; 10 bases fit TRBD1. Trimming removed 4 bases from V and 4 bases from J; junction bases left unmatched: 7. This CDR3 comprises 15 residues. Germline CDR1 and CDR2: SGHNT and YYREEE (reference sequence). CDR3 protein: CASSRRDRGITEAFF. DNA of the CDR3: TGTGCCAGCAGCCGCCGGGACAGGGGCATCACTGAAGCTTTCTTT. Combining the CDR3 with reference TRBV5-4 and TRBJ1-1 gives the whole variable domain ETGVTQSPTHLIKTRGQQVTLRCSSQSGHNTVSWYQQALGQGPQFIFQYYREEENGRGNFPPRFSGLQFPNYSSELNVNALELDDSALYLCASSRRDRGITEAFFGQGTRLTVV.

This sequence joins TRBV29-1 and TRBJ2-3; D is ambiguous. Germline V CDR1 and CDR2: SQVTM, ANQGSEA. The length of the CDR3 is 11 residues. V gave up 5 bases and J gave up 2 bases, with 5 bases separating them. Here the CDR3 DNA reads TGCAGCGTTCGACACACAGATACGCAGTATTTT. It codes for CSVRHTDTQYF.

The chain is built from TRBV19 and TRBJ2-1; 9 bases line up with TRBD1. The CDR3 runs to 16 residues. The ends lost 6 bases at V and 7 bases at J; junction bases unmatched: 13. CDR1 and CDR2 from the germline V gene are LNHDA and SQIVND (reference sequence). In DNA form, the CDR3 reads TGTGCCAGTAGCCGATCTGGGACAGGGACGGGGAATGAGCAGTTCTTC. It yields the protein CASSRSGTGTGNEQFF.